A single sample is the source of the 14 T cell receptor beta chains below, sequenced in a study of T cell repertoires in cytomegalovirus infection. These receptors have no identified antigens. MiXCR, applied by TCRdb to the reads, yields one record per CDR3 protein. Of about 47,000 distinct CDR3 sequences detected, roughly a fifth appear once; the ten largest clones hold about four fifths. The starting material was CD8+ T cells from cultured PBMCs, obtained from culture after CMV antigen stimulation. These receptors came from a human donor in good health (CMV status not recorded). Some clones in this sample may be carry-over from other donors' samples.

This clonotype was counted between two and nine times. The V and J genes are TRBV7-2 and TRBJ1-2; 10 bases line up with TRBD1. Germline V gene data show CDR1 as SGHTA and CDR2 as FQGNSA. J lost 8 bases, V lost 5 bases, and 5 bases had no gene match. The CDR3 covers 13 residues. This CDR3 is CASSTSDRGGYTF. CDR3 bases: TGTGCCAGCAGCACCTCGGACAGGGGGGGCTACACCTTC.

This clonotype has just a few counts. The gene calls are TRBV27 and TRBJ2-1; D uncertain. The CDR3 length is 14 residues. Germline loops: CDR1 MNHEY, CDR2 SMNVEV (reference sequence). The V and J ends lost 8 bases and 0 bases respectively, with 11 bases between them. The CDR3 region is CASLGPGSYNEQFF. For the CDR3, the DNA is TGTGCCAGCCTGGGCCCCGGCTCCTACAATGAGCAGTTCTTC.

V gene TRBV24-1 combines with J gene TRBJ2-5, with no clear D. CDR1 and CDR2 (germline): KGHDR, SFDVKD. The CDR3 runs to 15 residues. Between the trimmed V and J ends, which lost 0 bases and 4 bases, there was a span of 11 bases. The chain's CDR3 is CATSDLTHQVETQYF. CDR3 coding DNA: TGTGCCACCAGTGATTTGACGCACCAGGTAGAGACCCAGTACTTC.

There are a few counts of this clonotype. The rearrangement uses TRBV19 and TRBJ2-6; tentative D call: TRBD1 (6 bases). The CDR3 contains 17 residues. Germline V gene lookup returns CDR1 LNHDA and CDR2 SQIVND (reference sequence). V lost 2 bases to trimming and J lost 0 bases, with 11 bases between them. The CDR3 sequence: CASSIRTAFSGANVLTF. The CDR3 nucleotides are TGTGCCAGTAGTATACGGACAGCGTTCTCTGGGGCCAACGTCCTGACTTTC. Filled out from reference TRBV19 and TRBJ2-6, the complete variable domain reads DGGITQSPKYLFRKEGQNVTLSCEQNLNHDAMYWYRQDPGQGLRLIYYSQIVNDFQKGDIAEGYSVSREKKESFPLTVTSAQKNPTAFYLCASSIRTAFSGANVLTFGAGSRLTVL.

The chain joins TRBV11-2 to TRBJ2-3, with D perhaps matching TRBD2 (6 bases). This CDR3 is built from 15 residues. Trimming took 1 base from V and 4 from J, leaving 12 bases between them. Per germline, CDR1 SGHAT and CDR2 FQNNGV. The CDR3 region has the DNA TGTGCCAGCAGCTTAGGACTAGGTTCCGCAGATACGCAGTATTTT. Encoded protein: CASSLGLGSADTQYF.

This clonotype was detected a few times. This CDR3 is CASSFSVNQPQHF. The CDR3 nucleotides read TGTGCCAGCAGTTTCAGTGTCAATCAGCCCCAGCATTTT. This chain uses TRBV27 with TRBJ1-5; D is ambiguous. Germline V CDR1 and CDR2: MNHEY, SMNVEV (reference sequence). V was cut by 3 bases and J by 3 bases, with 6 bases left in between. This CDR3 is built from 13 residues.

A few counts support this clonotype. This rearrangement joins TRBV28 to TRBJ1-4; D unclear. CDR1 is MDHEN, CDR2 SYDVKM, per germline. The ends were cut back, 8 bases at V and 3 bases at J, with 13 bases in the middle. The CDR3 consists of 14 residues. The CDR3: CASGRARANEKLFF. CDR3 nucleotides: TGTGCCAGCGGAAGAGCGAGGGCTAATGAAAAACTGTTTTTT.

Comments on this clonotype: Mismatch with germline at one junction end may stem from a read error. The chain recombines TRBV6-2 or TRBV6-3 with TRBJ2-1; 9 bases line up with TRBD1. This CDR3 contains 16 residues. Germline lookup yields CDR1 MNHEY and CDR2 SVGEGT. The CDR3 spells CDSSQGTGTSYNEQFF. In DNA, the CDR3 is TGTGACAGCAGTCAAGGGACAGGGACCTCCTACAATGAGCAGTTCTTC.

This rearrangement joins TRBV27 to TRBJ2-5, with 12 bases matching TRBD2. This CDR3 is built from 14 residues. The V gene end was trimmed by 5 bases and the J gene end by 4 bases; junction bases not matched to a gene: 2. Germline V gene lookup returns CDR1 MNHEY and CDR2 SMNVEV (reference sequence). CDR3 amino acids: CASSTLAGGETQYF. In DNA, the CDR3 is TGTGCCAGCAGTACACTAGCGGGGGGAGAGACCCAGTACTTC.

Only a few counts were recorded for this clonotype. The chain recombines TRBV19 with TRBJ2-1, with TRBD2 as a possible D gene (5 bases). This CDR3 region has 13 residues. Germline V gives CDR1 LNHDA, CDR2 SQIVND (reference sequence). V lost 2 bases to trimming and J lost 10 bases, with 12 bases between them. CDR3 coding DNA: TGTGCCAGTAGTATAATGGGCGGGTACGAGCAGTTCTTC. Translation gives CASSIMGGYEQFF.

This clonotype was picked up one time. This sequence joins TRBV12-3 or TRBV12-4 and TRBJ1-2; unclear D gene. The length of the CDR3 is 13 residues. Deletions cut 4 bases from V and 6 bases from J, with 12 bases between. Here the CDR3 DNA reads TGTGCCAGCAGTTCCATGGCCGGCGATGGCTACACCTTC. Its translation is CASSSMAGDGYTF.

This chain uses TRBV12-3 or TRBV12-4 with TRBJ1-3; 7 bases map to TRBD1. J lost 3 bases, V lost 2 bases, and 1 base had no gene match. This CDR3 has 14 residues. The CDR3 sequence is CASSLRGLGNTIYF. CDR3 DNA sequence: TGTGCCAGCAGTTTAAGGGGGCTTGGAAACACCATATATTTT.

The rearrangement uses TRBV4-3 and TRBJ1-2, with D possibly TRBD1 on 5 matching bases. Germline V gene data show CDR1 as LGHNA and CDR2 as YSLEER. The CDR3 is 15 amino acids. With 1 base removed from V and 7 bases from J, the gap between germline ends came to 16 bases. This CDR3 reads CASSQAGSGISGYTF. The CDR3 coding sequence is TGCGCCAGCAGCCAAGCCGGGTCAGGGATATCTGGCTACACCTTC.

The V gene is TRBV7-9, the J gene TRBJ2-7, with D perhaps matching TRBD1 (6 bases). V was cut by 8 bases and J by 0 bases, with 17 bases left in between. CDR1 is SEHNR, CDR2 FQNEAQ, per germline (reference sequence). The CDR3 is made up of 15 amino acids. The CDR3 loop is CASERLGQDSYEQYF. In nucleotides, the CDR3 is TGTGCCAGCGAACGATTGGGACAAGACTCCTACGAGCAGTACTTC.